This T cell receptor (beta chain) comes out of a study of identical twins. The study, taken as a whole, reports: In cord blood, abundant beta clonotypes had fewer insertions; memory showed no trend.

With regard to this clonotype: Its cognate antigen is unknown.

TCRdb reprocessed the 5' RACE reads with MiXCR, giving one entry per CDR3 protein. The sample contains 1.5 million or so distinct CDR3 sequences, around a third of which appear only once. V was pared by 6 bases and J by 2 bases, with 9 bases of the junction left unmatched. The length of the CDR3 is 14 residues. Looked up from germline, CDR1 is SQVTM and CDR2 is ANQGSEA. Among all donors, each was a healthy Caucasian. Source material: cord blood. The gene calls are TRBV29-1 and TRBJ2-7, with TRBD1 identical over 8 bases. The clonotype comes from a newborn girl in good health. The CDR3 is CSVSPGTGAYEQYF. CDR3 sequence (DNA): TGCAGCGTCTCCCCCGGGACAGGCGCCTACGAGCAGTACTTC.